Sequencing of this T cell receptor beta chain was carried out in a study of blood T cell repertoires in COVID-19. Study as a whole: Acute and convalescent COVID-19 specimens originated in the United States, Italy and Spain.

The V and J ends lost 3 bases and 4 bases respectively, with 13 bases between them. The CDR3 sequence is 15 residues long. Germline lookup yields CDR1 SGDLS and CDR2 YYNGEE. Study processing details: Quantification of nucleated cells was approximated via reference gene primer amplification. Sequencing used immunoSEQ multiplex PCR; TCRdb keeps in-frame clones, though not all of them. V and J calls and clone size are given by that table; D and trimming were obtained from the DNA. The data hold around 140,000 clones, with about four fifths observed a single time. This chain joins TRBV9 and TRBJ1-4; D is perhaps TRBD1 (5 bases). The clonotype was recovered from an older man who had recovered from COVID-19. Sequenced: peripheral blood. CDR3 bases: TGTGCCAGCAGCGCAGACAGCGTCGGTAATGAAAAACTGTTTTTT. Translating gives CASSADSVGNEKLFF.